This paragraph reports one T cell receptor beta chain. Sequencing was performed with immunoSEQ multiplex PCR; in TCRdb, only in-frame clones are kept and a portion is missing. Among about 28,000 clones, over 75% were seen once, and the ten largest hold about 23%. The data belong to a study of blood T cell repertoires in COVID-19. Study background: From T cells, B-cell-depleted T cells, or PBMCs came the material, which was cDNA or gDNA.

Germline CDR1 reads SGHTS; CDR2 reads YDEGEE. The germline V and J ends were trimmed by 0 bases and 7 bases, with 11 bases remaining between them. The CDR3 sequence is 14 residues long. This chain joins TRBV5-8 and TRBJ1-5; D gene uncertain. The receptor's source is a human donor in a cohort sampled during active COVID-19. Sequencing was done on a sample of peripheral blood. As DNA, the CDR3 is TGTGCCAGCAGCTTGGATATAGGAGGACAGCCCCAGCATTTT. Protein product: CASSLDIGGQPQHF.